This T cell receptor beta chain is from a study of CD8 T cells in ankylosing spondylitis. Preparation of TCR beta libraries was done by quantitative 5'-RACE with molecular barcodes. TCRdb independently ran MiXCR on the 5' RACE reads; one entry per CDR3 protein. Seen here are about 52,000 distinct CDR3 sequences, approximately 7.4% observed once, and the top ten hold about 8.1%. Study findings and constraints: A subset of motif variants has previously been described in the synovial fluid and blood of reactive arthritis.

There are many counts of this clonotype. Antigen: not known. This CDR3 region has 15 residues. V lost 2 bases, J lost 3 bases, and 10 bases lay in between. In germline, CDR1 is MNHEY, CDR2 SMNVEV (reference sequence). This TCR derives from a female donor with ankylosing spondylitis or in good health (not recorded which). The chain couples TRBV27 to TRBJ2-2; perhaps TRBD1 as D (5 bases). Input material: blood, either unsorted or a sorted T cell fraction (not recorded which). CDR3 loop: CASSLRRVDTGELFF. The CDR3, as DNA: TGTGCCAGCAGTTTACGCAGGGTGGACACCGGGGAGCTGTTTTTT.